The next 14 T cell receptor beta chains were all read from a single sample in a study of blood T cell repertoires in COVID-19. Clones were sequenced by immunoSEQ multiplex PCR, and TCRdb holds only the in-frame ones, with some missing. The table lists 300,000 to 450,000 clones, 70% to 90% of them singletons, with 1% to 1.5% in the top ten. Sequenced material: PBMCs or T cells enriched from blood (not recorded which). All receptors come from a man in his thirties or forties who had recovered from COVID-19.

The chain carries TRBV5-1 and TRBJ1-2; TRBD1 matches 8 bases. The germline CDR1 and CDR2 sequences are SGHRS and YFSETQ. The CDR3 is 14 amino acids. V shed 2 bases, J shed 3 bases, and the junction held 3 bases outside the gene matches. CDR3 nucleotide sequence: TGCGCCAGCAGCTTTACAGGGGGTGACTATGGCTACACCTTC. Translated, it gives CASSFTGGDYGYTF.

The V gene is TRBV4-2, the J gene TRBJ1-1; maybe TRBD1 (6 bases). This CDR3 contains 14 residues. Trimming pared 4 bases from V and 1 base from J, leaving 10 bases between. Germline V gene data show CDR1 as LGHNA and CDR2 as YNFKEQ. CDR3 DNA: TGTGCCAGCAGCCGAAGGACAGAGAACACTGAAGCTTTCTTT. Translating it yields CASSRRTENTEAFF.

The gene calls are TRBV30 and TRBJ1-6; 9 bases line up with TRBD1. The CDR3 covers 15 residues. The ends lost 6 bases at V and 7 bases at J; junction bases unmatched: 10. Germline V gene sequence: CDR1 GTSNPN, CDR2 SVGIG (reference sequence). In DNA, the CDR3 is TGTGCCTGTAGCCGGGACAGGGCTTCCAATTCACCCCTCCACTTT. Protein product: CACSRDRASNSPLHF.

The rearrangement joins TRBV2 to TRBJ1-2; 8 bases are shared with TRBD1. The germline V gene has CDR1 SNHLY and CDR2 FYNNEI. CDR3 length equals 17 residues. V dropped 6 bases and J dropped 2; count of bases not matched to a gene: 14. The CDR3 nucleotides are TGTGCCAGCAGACGTCCGGGGACAGGTGAAGGAAACTATGGCTACACCTTC. Its translation: CASRRPGTGEGNYGYTF.

The chain is built from TRBV15 and TRBJ1-3; 9 positions agree with TRBD1. The V gene's germline CDR1 is LNHNV and CDR2 YYDKDF (reference sequence). Losses at the gene ends were 6 bases for V and 5 bases for J; bases not matched to a gene: 8. This CDR3 contains 15 residues. The CDR3 DNA sequence: TGTGCCACCAGTGAGGACAGGGGAGGAAGAAACACCATATATTTT. Its translation is CATSEDRGGRNTIYF.

The chain combines TRBV6-5 with TRBJ1-5; 7 bases align to TRBD1. Germline CDR1 MNHEY, CDR2 SVGAGI. The CDR3 length is 15 residues. V shed 5 bases and J 4 bases; nucleotides not matched to a gene: 8. Here the CDR3 DNA reads TGTGCCAGCAGTCCCGGACAGGCAGGGAATCAGCCCCAGCATTTT. Residues: CASSPGQAGNQPQHF.

This clone was seen just once. The rearrangement links TRBV9 to TRBJ1-1; D gene unclear. CDR3 size: 14 residues. CDR1 and CDR2 (germline): SGDLS, YYNGEE. Trimming cost V 0 bases and J 1 base, with 7 bases left between them. The DNA of the CDR3 is TGTGCCAGCAGCGTAGCCTCACAGAACACTGAAGCTTTCTTT. It translates to CASSVASQNTEAFF.

The chain recombines TRBV28 with TRBJ2-7, with D perhaps matching TRBD1 (6 bases). Looked up from germline, CDR1 is MDHEN and CDR2 is SYDVKM. The CDR3 spans 14 residues. Trimming took 2 bases from V and 2 from J, leaving 10 bases between them. CDR3: CASSLPDSAYEQYF. The CDR3 DNA sequence: TGTGCCAGCAGTTTACCGGACAGCGCCTACGAGCAGTACTTC.

The genes are TRBV27 and TRBJ1-2; TRBD1 agrees at 7 bases. V gave up 5 bases and J gave up 8 bases; unmatched junction bases: 8. The CDR3 covers 13 residues. The germline V gene has CDR1 MNHEY and CDR2 SMNVEV (reference sequence). The CDR3 is CASSPRQGEGYTF. The CDR3 DNA reads as TGTGCCAGCAGTCCAAGGCAGGGGGAAGGCTACACCTTC.

The DNA for the CDR3 is TGTGCCACCAGCTCAGAAACAGGGGCCCGCAATGAGCAGTTCTTC. This codes for CATSSETGARNEQFF. This chain connects TRBV15 to TRBJ2-1; 7 bases fit TRBD1. This CDR3 contains 15 residues. The V gene end was trimmed by 5 bases and the J gene end by 6 bases; junction bases not matched to a gene: 10. Germline values: CDR1 LNHNV, CDR2 YYDKDF (reference sequence).

This chain connects TRBV15 to TRBJ1-5, with 10 bases that match TRBD1. Germline V lookup: CDR1 LNHNV, CDR2 YYDKDF (reference sequence). Trimming cost V 4 bases and J 4 bases; bases outside gene matches: 16. This CDR3 region has 19 residues. CDR3 DNA sequence: TGTGCCACCAGCATACTCCGCGGGTCGGGACAGGGGTGGAATCAGCCCCAGCATTTT. It translates to CATSILRGSGQGWNQPQHF. The whole variable domain, remainder taken from reference TRBV15 and TRBJ1-5, is DAMVIQNPRYQVTQFGKPVTLSCSQTLNHNVMYWYQQKSSQAPKLLFHYYDKDFNNEADTPDNFQSRRPNTSFCFLDIRSPGLGDTAMYLCATSILRGSGQGWNQPQHFGDGTRLSIL.

This clone was seen just once. The chain couples TRBV12-5 to TRBJ1-1; unclear D gene. In germline, CDR1 is LGHNT, CDR2 FRNRAP. CDR3 length: 13 amino acids. With 6 bases removed from V and 0 bases from J, the gap between germline ends came to 8 bases. The CDR3, as DNA: TGTGCTAGTGGCCGAGGATTGAACACTGAAGCTTTCTTT. It codes for CASGRGLNTEAFF.

V usage is TRBV2 and J usage is TRBJ1-6; 7 bases are a match to TRBD1. The V gene's germline CDR1 is SNHLY and CDR2 FYNNEI. The J segment lost 3 bases and the V segment lost 10 bases, leaving 9 bases of the junction unmatched. The CDR3 sequence is 15 residues long. This CDR3 is CATRGDSVYNSPLHF. CDR3 in DNA: TGTGCCACCAGGGGGGACAGCGTCTATAATTCACCCCTCCACTTT.

The rearrangement links TRBV3-1 (or the pseudogene TRBV3-2) to TRBJ2-3; D not resolved. This CDR3 contains 16 residues. V was trimmed by 1 base and J by 0 bases, leaving 11 bases between them. The V gene's germline CDR1 is LGHDT and CDR2 YNNKEL (reference sequence). The CDR3 coding sequence is TGTGCCAGCAGCCAAGGACCGCGCGGAAGCACAGATACGCAGTATTTT. Protein product: CASSQGPRGSTDTQYF.